One T cell receptor (beta chain) is described in this entry. 13 Jbeta primers and 60 Vbeta primers were used for the PCR. This table comes from immunoSEQ multiplex PCR, and its TCRdb copy is limited to in-frame clones, with some not included. Among about 130,000 clones, roughly four fifths were seen once, and the ten largest hold approximately 5.6%. Germline V CDR1 and CDR2: SGHTA, FQGNSA. The CDR3 loop spans 16 amino acids. The V segment lost 5 bases and the J segment 8 bases; nucleotides outside the gene matches: 8. The data stem from a study of cytomegalovirus exposure and HLA in healthy donors. Source material: PBMCs. The TCR was taken from a woman aged 40-49 years in good health and CMV-seropositive. The rearrangement uses TRBV7-2 and TRBJ2-1, with TRBD2 identical over 14 bases. As DNA, the CDR3 is TGTGCCAGCAGCCGACGGACTAGCGGGAGGTTCTATGAGCAGTTCTTC. Translated: CASSRRTSGRFYEQFF.